What follows are 25 T cell receptor beta chains derived from one specimen sequenced in a study of vaccination and CD4 T cells after COVID-19. These receptors lack a known antigen. An Oncomine TCR Beta short-read assay was used to sequence the DNA from cultured CD4+ T cells. Scientists extracted genomic DNA from CD4+ T cells grown in culture. One entry per CDR3 protein results from TCRdb running MiXCR on the PCR reads. This sample carries 9,500 or so distinct CDR3 sequences, about 35% of them seen once, and the ten largest clones take 8.3%. As to treatment: roughly 11-day PBMC culture with coronavirus spike peptide pools or control peptides (ViraFEST assay). During the years 2011-2018, before the COVID-19 pandemic, the unexposed donor's CD4+ T cells were collected. Sequencing was performed on CD4+ T cells from blood, cultured in vitro. The receptors here all came from a human donor in good health.

The rearrangement uses TRBV6-1 and TRBJ2-7, with 9 bases identical to TRBD1. Germline V CDR1 and CDR2: MNHNS, SASEGT. J was trimmed by 7 bases and V by 8 bases; bases with no gene match: 9. The CDR3 has 13 residues. The CDR3 loop is CASGGQGLKEQYF. CDR3 bases: TGTGCCAGCGGAGGACAGGGGTTGAAGGAGCAGTACTTC.

The J gene is TRBJ1-4, the V gene TRBV7-9, with D perhaps matching TRBD1 (5 bases). Germline V lookup: CDR1 SEHNR, CDR2 FQNEAQ (reference sequence). Trimming pared 5 bases from V and 9 bases from J, leaving 7 bases between. This CDR3 has 11 amino acids. The CDR3 sequence is CASSPGQKLFF. In DNA, the CDR3 is TGTGCCAGCAGCCCGGGACAAAAACTGTTTTTT. Supplemented by reference TRBV7-9 and TRBJ1-4, the full variable domain reads DTGVSQNPRHKITKRGQNVTFRCDPISEHNRLYWYRQTLGQGPEFLTYFQNEAQLEKSRLLSDRFSAERPKGSFSTLEIQRTEQGDSAMYLCASSPGQKLFFGSGTQLSVL.

The chain recombines TRBV19 with TRBJ2-7; TRBD1 agrees at 8 bases. Trimming cost V 5 bases and J 0 bases; bases outside gene matches: 3. The V gene's germline CDR1 is LNHDA and CDR2 SQIVND (reference sequence). The CDR3 is 14 residues long. CDR3: CASSAQGASYEQYF. In DNA, the CDR3 is TGTGCCAGTAGTGCGCAGGGGGCCTCCTACGAGCAGTACTTC.

The gene calls are TRBV5-1 and TRBJ2-5, with TRBD1 as a possible D gene (5 bases). V was pared by 3 bases and J by 5 bases, with 11 bases between. Per germline, CDR1 SGHRS and CDR2 YFSETQ. This CDR3 has 13 amino acids. CDR3 nucleotide sequence: TGCGCCAGCAGCTCCAGGGTTGAGGAGACCCAGTACTTC. It specifies CASSSRVEETQYF.

This rearrangement joins TRBV20-1 to TRBJ2-5; the match to TRBD1 covers 8 bases. V shed 8 bases and J 5 bases; nucleotides not matched to a gene: 10. The CDR3 has 13 residues. The germline gives CDR1 DFQATT, CDR2 SNEGSKA (reference sequence). CDR3 sequence reads: CSPLYYRGETQYF. The CDR3 bases are TGCAGTCCTCTCTATTACAGGGGGGAGACCCAGTACTTC.

In this sample, this clonotype turned up a few times. This chain joins TRBV5-4 and TRBJ2-3, with D uncertain. Deletions cut 0 bases from V and 1 base from J, with 3 bases between. CDR1 and CDR2 from the germline V gene are SGHNT and YYREEE (reference sequence). The CDR3 is made up of 13 amino acids. CDR3: CASSLGGTDTQYF. The CDR3 region has the DNA TGTGCCAGCAGCTTGGGGGGCACAGATACGCAGTATTTT.

The chain has TRBV28 and TRBJ1-2; TRBD1 is a possible D gene (6 bases). This CDR3 region has 15 residues. V dropped 7 bases and J dropped 5 bases, with 20 bases sitting between them. CDR1 is MDHEN and CDR2 is SYDVKM in the germline V gene. The CDR3 is CASTTGTALRYGYTF. The CDR3 DNA sequence: TGTGCCAGCACCACAGGGACGGCACTGCGGTATGGCTACACCTTC.

V is TRBV7-9 and J is TRBJ2-5, with TRBD1 as a possible D gene (6 bases). Per the germline V gene, CDR1 is SEHNR and CDR2 is FQNEAQ (reference sequence). CDR3 size: 15 residues. The germline V and J ends were trimmed by 5 bases and 5 bases, with 18 bases remaining between them. The CDR3 DNA follows: TGTGCCAGCAGCCTCACCCTACAGGGCTCGGAGACCCAGTACTTC. It specifies CASSLTLQGSETQYF.

This clonotype was counted between two and nine times. This sequence joins TRBV6-4 and TRBJ2-1; D is perhaps TRBD2 (6 bases). CDR3 length equals 15 residues. Trimming stripped 0 bases from V and 2 bases from J, with 8 bases between. Germline V lookup: CDR1 MRHNA, CDR2 SNTAGT. Here the CDR3 DNA reads TGTGCCAGCAGTGACTCTGGCGGGGCCTACAATGAGCAGTTCTTC. Encoded protein: CASSDSGGAYNEQFF.

This clonotype was seen a handful of times. The CDR3 DNA follows: TGCAGTGCTAGAGGAACCTCTACAGGGGGCTGGAGCACAGATACGCAGTATTTT. This gives the protein CSARGTSTGGWSTDTQYF. This rearrangement joins TRBV20-1 to TRBJ2-3, with TRBD1 matching over 9 bases. With V trimmed by 1 base and J by 0 bases, 11 bases remained unmatched. Germline values: CDR1 DFQATT, CDR2 SNEGSKA (reference sequence). The CDR3 totals 18 residues.

This clonotype was counted between two and nine times. V is TRBV20-1 and J is TRBJ2-7; 9 bases match TRBD2. The germline V gene encodes CDR1 DFQATT and CDR2 SNEGSKA (reference sequence). V lost 3 bases to trimming and J lost 2 bases; unmatched junction nucleotides: 5. This CDR3 comprises 14 residues. CDR3 residues: CSASRRLAAYEQYF. Written as DNA, the CDR3 is TGCAGTGCTAGCCGTCGACTAGCGGCCTACGAGCAGTACTTC.

This clonotype is medium-sized by share. This chain uses TRBV25-1 with TRBJ1-5; no clear D gene. The CDR3 is made up of 13 amino acids. V was clipped by 6 bases and J by 4 bases, with 10 bases between them. Germline V gene data show CDR1 as MGHDK and CDR2 as SYGVNS. CDR3 bases: TGTGCCAGCAGCGCCTCGGGGAATCAGCCCCAGCATTTT. The encoded protein is CASSASGNQPQHF.

This clonotype was detected a few times. The V gene is TRBV20-1, the J gene TRBJ2-3; 10 nucleotides match TRBD2. V lost 5 bases to trimming and J lost 0 bases; unmatched junction nucleotides: 5. Germline-derived CDR1 and CDR2 are DFQATT and SNEGSKA (reference sequence). The CDR3 sequence is 15 residues long. In DNA form, the CDR3 reads TGCAGTGCTTTCCCAGCGGGAGGGAGCACAGATACGCAGTATTTT. This codes for CSAFPAGGSTDTQYF.

There are a few counts of this clonotype. The chain couples TRBV20-1 to TRBJ2-5; D not resolved. V lost 1 base and J 5 bases, leaving 20 bases between the germline ends. This CDR3 has 16 amino acids. Germline V lookup: CDR1 DFQATT, CDR2 SNEGSKA (reference sequence). The CDR3 is CSARGVGLGRGETQYF. In DNA form, the CDR3 reads TGCAGTGCTAGAGGGGTCGGCCTAGGGCGTGGGGAGACCCAGTACTTC.

The chain links TRBV5-1 to TRBJ2-5; D unclear. The CDR3 loop spans 12 amino acids. Germline values: CDR1 SGHRS, CDR2 YFSETQ. Trimming removed 4 bases at V and 5 bases at J, with 9 bases between. The CDR3 DNA reads as TGCGCCAGCAGCCTACTACACGAGACCCAGTACTTC. Protein sequence: CASSLLHETQYF.

The J gene is TRBJ2-7, the V gene TRBV6-1, with a possible D match to TRBD2 (6 bases). The V gene's germline CDR1 is MNHNS and CDR2 SASEGT. The CDR3 consists of 15 residues. Trimming took off 6 bases at V and 2 bases at J, with 17 bases between the two ends. The CDR3 region is CASSSRGGKTYEQYF. DNA for the CDR3: TGTGCCAGCAGCTCCCGTGGCGGGAAAACCTACGAGCAGTACTTC.

The chain links TRBV7-3 to TRBJ2-7; D unresolved. V gave up 3 bases and J gave up 3 bases, with 9 bases separating them. Germline loops: CDR1 SGHTA, CDR2 FQGTGA. This CDR3 region has 13 residues. CDR3 in DNA: TGTGCCAGCAGCTTCAACACGGGCTACGAGCAGTACTTC. This codes for CASSFNTGYEQYF.

The chain recombines TRBV29-1 with TRBJ1-5, with D hard to call. The CDR3 length is 15 residues. V lost 4 bases and J lost 1, with 14 bases in between. Germline V gene lookup returns CDR1 SQVTM and CDR2 ANQGSEA. The CDR3 here is CSVGQARESNQPQHF. The CDR3 DNA reads TGCAGCGTTGGCCAGGCTAGGGAGAGCAATCAGCCCCAGCATTTT.

The rearrangement links TRBV6-1 to TRBJ1-6, with D uncertain. The CDR3 runs to 15 residues. Germline assignment: CDR1 MNHNS and CDR2 SASEGT. The germline V and J ends were trimmed by 0 bases and 9 bases, with 12 bases remaining between them. The CDR3 nucleotides are TGTGCCAGCAGTGAAGCGTGGGTTAGAGTTTCACCCCTCCACTTT. This sequence encodes CASSEAWVRVSPLHF.

In this sample, this clonotype turned up a few times. Here the CDR3 DNA reads TGTGCCAGCAGCTTAGGGCACCGAATAAGGGCCGAGCAGTACTTC. Residues: CASSLGHRIRAEQYF. V and J are TRBV7-2 and TRBJ2-7; D is unresolved. This CDR3 is built from 15 residues. In germline, CDR1 is SGHTA, CDR2 FQGNSA. The V end lost 1 base, the J end lost 6 bases, and 16 bases lay between the germline ends.

V gene TRBV7-2 combines with J gene TRBJ2-1, with 11 bases matching TRBD2. Per germline, CDR1 SGHTA and CDR2 FQGNSA. The CDR3 runs to 13 residues. V trimming: 3 bases; J trimming: 15 bases; junction bases outside the gene matches: 7. Here the CDR3 reads CASSFSGRGPPFF. The CDR3 bases are TGTGCCAGCAGCTTTAGCGGGAGGGGACCCCCGTTCTTC. Variable domain in full (rest from reference TRBV7-2 and TRBJ2-1): GAGVSQSPSNKVTEKGKDVELRCDPISGHTALYWYRQSLGQGLEFLIYFQGNSAPDKSGLPSDRFSAERTGGSVSTLTIQRTQQEDSAVYLCASSFSGRGPPFFGPGTRLTVL.

This clonotype turned up a few times. This chain uses TRBV10-3 with TRBJ2-3, with 7 bases identical to TRBD2. Per the germline V gene, CDR1 is ENHRY and CDR2 is SYGVKD. This CDR3 spans 14 amino acids. V trimming: 4 bases; J trimming: 6 bases; junction bases outside the gene matches: 7. CDR3 bases: TGTGCCATCAGTGGAAGCGGGACTTCGGATACGCAGTATTTT. The encoded protein is CAISGSGTSDTQYF.

This clonotype was seen more than once but under ten times. The gene calls are TRBV7-3 and TRBJ2-1; D is unresolved. The CDR3 runs to 13 residues. V was pared by 4 bases and J by 9 bases, with 13 bases between. CDR1 and CDR2 from the germline V gene are SGHTA and FQGTGA. DNA of the CDR3: TGTGCCAGCAGCTCCTGGACCCTCGGTGAGCAGTTCTTC. It specifies CASSSWTLGEQFF.

The chain employs TRBV20-1 and TRBJ2-5; D not resolved. CDR1 DFQATT and CDR2 SNEGSKA come from the germline V gene (reference sequence). The CDR3 length is 13 residues. V lost 3 bases and J lost 1, with 9 bases in between. The CDR3 reads CSASGARQETQYF. CDR3 DNA: TGCAGTGCTAGTGGAGCGCGCCAAGAGACCCAGTACTTC.

V gene TRBV20-1 combines with J gene TRBJ1-1, with D maybe TRBD1 (5 bases). CDR1 is DFQATT and CDR2 is SNEGSKA in the germline V gene (reference sequence). Trimming took off 6 bases at V and 1 base at J, with 9 bases between the two ends. The CDR3 length is 12 residues. CDR3 sequence (DNA): TGCAGTGCGAGACAGTCGAACACTGAAGCTTTCTTT. It codes for CSARQSNTEAFF.